This TCR beta chain was identified in a study of blood T cell repertoires in COVID-19. As for the study in general: Sources were T cells, B-cell-depleted T cells, or PBMCs; the material itself was cDNA or gDNA.

Germline CDR1 is GTSNPN and CDR2 is SVGIG (reference sequence). The CDR3 totals 13 residues. V lost 3 bases, J lost 0 bases, and 9 bases lay in between. Clones were read by immunoSEQ multiplex PCR, and TCRdb kept only the in-frame ones, dropping some. The sample contains 170,000 or so clones, more than 70% of which appear only once. The V gene is TRBV30, the J gene TRBJ2-7; unclear D gene. The sequencing input was PBMCs or T cells enriched from blood (not recorded which). This receptor was taken from a man aged 35-49 years who had recovered from COVID-19. CDR3 loop: CAWSDASSYEQYF. The CDR3 nucleotides are TGTGCCTGGAGCGATGCTAGCTCCTACGAGCAGTACTTC.